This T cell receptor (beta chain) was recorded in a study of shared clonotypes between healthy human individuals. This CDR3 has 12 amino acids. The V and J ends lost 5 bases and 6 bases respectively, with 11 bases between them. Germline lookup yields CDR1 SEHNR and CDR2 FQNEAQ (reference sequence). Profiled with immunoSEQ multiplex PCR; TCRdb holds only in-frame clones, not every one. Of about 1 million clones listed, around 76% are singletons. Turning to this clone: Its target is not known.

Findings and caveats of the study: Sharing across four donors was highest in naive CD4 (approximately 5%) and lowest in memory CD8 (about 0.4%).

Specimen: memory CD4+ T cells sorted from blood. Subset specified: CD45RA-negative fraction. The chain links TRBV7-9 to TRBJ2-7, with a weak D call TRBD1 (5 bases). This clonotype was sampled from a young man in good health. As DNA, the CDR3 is TGTGCCAGCAGCCCCCTAGGGGCCGAGCAGTACTTC. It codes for CASSPLGAEQYF.